What follows is one T cell receptor beta chain and its context. Antigen specificity is unknown. The sample belongs to a study of T cell responses to AZD1222 COVID-19 vaccine. Some clones are missing from TCRdb's copy, which holds only in-frame ones; the method was immunoSEQ multiplex PCR. The sample contains 150,000 or so clones, approximately 90% of which appear only once. Study findings and constraints: Regions left unmutated in variants are reportedly the target of nearly half of spike-specific TCRs. The donors showed a predominance of white British ancestry and of females, with possible underestimation of clonal diversity. All repertoire sampling was performed exclusively after the peak T cell response. Only a handful of AZD1222 recipients, several in all, had baseline seropositivity.

V was pared by 8 bases and J by 6 bases, with 19 bases between. The CDR3 extends over 14 amino acids. Germline CDR1 MDHEN, CDR2 SYDVKM. The sample here was peripheral blood, taken on day 0 of AZD1222 vaccination. The gene calls are TRBV28 and TRBJ1-2; the D gene is possibly TRBD1 (6 bases). The sequence derives from an adult in good health. The CDR3 spells CASGRGAQGDGYTF. The DNA of the CDR3 is TGTGCCAGCGGGAGGGGGGCGCAAGGTGATGGCTACACCTTC.